Listed below are T cell receptor beta chains from one sample, sequenced in a study of CD8+CD57+ T cells in acquired aplastic anemia. Each CDR3 protein is one row after TCRdb ran MiXCR on the reads. This table holds 310,000 or so distinct CDR3 sequences, roughly 53% found once. Sample: sorted CD4+, CD8+, or CD8+CD57+ T cells (not recorded which) from PBMCs. The receptors originated from a human donor with aplastic anemia. The CDR3 runs from the conserved cysteine through the conserved F or W. Fields, in order: clone size, J gene, D gene, V gene, CDR3 protein, CDR3 DNA. The D gene is left open where the match is weak. Rows give clone size only sometimes, using once, few, many, or a class for an expanded clone.

abundance: -
j_gene: TRBJ2-7
d_gene: TRBD1
v_gene: TRBV29-1
CDR3aa: CSALTGPYEQCF
CDR3nt: TGCAGCGCTCTGACAGGGCCCTACGAGCAGTGCTTC

abundance: few
j_gene: TRBJ2-1
d_gene: -
v_gene: TRBV7-3
CDR3aa: CASSLRAQTSIVPLYNEQLF
CDR3nt: TGTGCCAGCAGCCTCAGGGCCCAAACCTCTATCGTCCCGCTGTACAATGAGCAGCTCTTC

abundance: many
j_gene: TRBJ1-5
d_gene: -
v_gene: TRBV12-3/TRBV12-4
CDR3aa: CASSLSATDQPQHF
CDR3nt: TGTGCCAGCAGTTTGTCGGCCACCGATCAGCCCCAGCATTTT

abundance: many
j_gene: TRBJ2-7
d_gene: -
v_gene: TRBV5-1
CDR3aa: CASSLGRNYEQYF
CDR3nt: TGCGCCAGCAGCCTGGGGCGGAACTACGAGCAGTACTTC

abundance: -
j_gene: TRBJ2-7
d_gene: TRBD2
v_gene: TRBV5-6
CDR3aa: CASSIGTSGSYEQYF
CDR3nt: TGTGCCAGCAGCATAGGGACTAGCGGCTCCTACGAGCAGTACTTC

abundance: -
j_gene: TRBJ2-7
d_gene: TRBD1
v_gene: TRBV29-1
CDR3aa: CSEPGGGTQTYEQYF
CDR3nt: TGCAGCGAACCAGGGGGCGGGACTCAAACCTACGAGCAGTACTTC

abundance: many
j_gene: TRBJ2-5
d_gene: -
v_gene: TRBV4-1
CDR3aa: CASSQEQGRQTQYF
CDR3nt: TGCGCCAGCAGCCAAGAGCAGGGCAGGCAGACCCAGTACTTC

abundance: few
j_gene: TRBJ1-2
d_gene: TRBD1
v_gene: TRBV10-3
CDR3aa: CATEQGAYGYTF
CDR3nt: TGTGCCACAGAACAGGGGGCCTATGGCTACACCTTC

abundance: -
j_gene: TRBJ2-2
d_gene: -
v_gene: TRBV7-9
CDR3aa: CASSLGTTGNTGELFF
CDR3nt: TGTGCCAGCAGCTTAGGAACGACAGGGAACACCGGGGAGCTGTTTTTT

abundance: -
j_gene: TRBJ1-6
d_gene: -
v_gene: TRBV25-1
CDR3aa: CASSDLVGSNSPLHF
CDR3nt: TGTGCCAGCAGTGACTTAGTGGGATCCAATTCACCCCTCCACTTT

abundance: -
j_gene: TRBJ2-1
d_gene: -
v_gene: TRBV7-9
CDR3aa: CASSLTQSSSYNEQFF
CDR3nt: TGTGCCAGCAGCTTAACACAGAGCAGCTCCTACAATGAGCAGTTCTTC

abundance: -
j_gene: TRBJ2-7
d_gene: TRBD1
v_gene: TRBV7-9
CDR3aa: CASSPTGQGVSYEQYF
CDR3nt: TGTGCCAGCAGCCCCACAGGACAGGGGGTGTCCTACGAGCAGTACTTC

abundance: -
j_gene: TRBJ2-6
d_gene: -
v_gene: TRBV19
CDR3aa: CASSPGRHSTGANVLTF
CDR3nt: TGTGCCAGTAGTCCCGGCAGGCACTCGACTGGGGCCAACGTCCTGACTTTC

abundance: once
j_gene: TRBJ1-6
d_gene: TRBD1
v_gene: TRBV6-5
CDR3aa: CASSFVPGQGRPLLLHF
CDR3nt: TGTGCCAGCAGTTTCGTACCGGGACAGGGACGCCCATTACTCCTCCACTTT

abundance: -
j_gene: TRBJ1-1
d_gene: -
v_gene: TRBV10-1
CDR3aa: CASSAAGRTRSEAFF
CDR3nt: TGCGCCAGCAGTGCGGCGGGCAGGACCCGGTCGGAAGCTTTCTTT

abundance: many
j_gene: TRBJ1-1
d_gene: -
v_gene: TRBV7-9
CDR3aa: CASSLGQMREEAFF
CDR3nt: TGTGCCAGCAGCCTAGGACAGATGCGGGAAGAAGCTTTCTTT

abundance: many
j_gene: TRBJ2-7
d_gene: TRBD2
v_gene: TRBV5-8
CDR3aa: CASSSASGRQYEQYF
CDR3nt: TGTGCCAGCAGCTCGGCTAGCGGGAGGCAATACGAGCAGTACTTC

abundance: -
j_gene: TRBJ1-4
d_gene: TRBD1
v_gene: TRBV5-5
CDR3aa: CASSLRTGAGEKLFF
CDR3nt: TGTGCCAGCAGCCTCCGGACAGGGGCGGGAGAAAAACTGTTTTTT

abundance: many
j_gene: TRBJ2-1
d_gene: -
v_gene: TRBV3-1
CDR3aa: CASSHQGFSYNEQFF
CDR3nt: TGTGCCAGCAGCCACCAGGGTTTCTCCTACAATGAGCAGTTCTTC

abundance: -
j_gene: TRBJ2-7
d_gene: -
v_gene: TRBV7-8
CDR3aa: CASSLEGREYEQHF
CDR3nt: TGTGCCAGCAGCTTAGAGGGCCGGGAGTACGAGCAGCACTTC

abundance: -
j_gene: TRBJ1-1
d_gene: TRBD1
v_gene: TRBV29-1
CDR3aa: CSVESQGGTEAFF
CDR3nt: TGCAGCGTTGAAAGCCAGGGGGGCACTGAAGCTTTCTTT

abundance: -
j_gene: TRBJ2-7
d_gene: TRBD1
v_gene: TRBV7-4
CDR3aa: CASSLWGDRDGQYF
CDR3nt: TGTGCCAGCAGCTTATGGGGGGACAGGGATGGGCAGTACTTC

abundance: many
j_gene: TRBJ2-3
d_gene: TRBD2
v_gene: TRBV20-1
CDR3aa: CSGSFSGGTDTQYF
CDR3nt: TGCAGTGGGAGCTTTAGCGGGGGCACAGATACGCAGTATTTT

abundance: -
j_gene: TRBJ2-1
d_gene: -
v_gene: TRBV2
CDR3aa: CASLRDLYEQFF
CDR3nt: TGTGCCAGCCTCCGGGACCTTTATGAGCAGTTCTTC

abundance: -
j_gene: TRBJ2-7
d_gene: TRBD1
v_gene: TRBV7-9
CDR3aa: CASSDATDRSSTYEQYF
CDR3nt: TGTGCCAGCAGCGATGCCACGGACAGGTCTTCCACCTACGAGCAGTACTTC

abundance: few
j_gene: TRBJ2-7
d_gene: -
v_gene: TRBV7-9
CDR3aa: CASSLAGIYEQYF
CDR3nt: TGTGCCAGCAGCTTGGCAGGGATCTACGAGCAGTACTTC

abundance: many
j_gene: TRBJ1-3
d_gene: -
v_gene: TRBV19
CDR3aa: CASSIPGSGNTIYF
CDR3nt: TGTGCCAGTAGTATACCAGGCTCTGGAAACACCATATATTTT

abundance: few
j_gene: TRBJ2-1
d_gene: TRBD1
v_gene: TRBV4-1
CDR3aa: CASSRSQGATYNEQFF
CDR3nt: TGCGCCAGCAGCCGTTCACAGGGGGCCACATACAATGAGCAGTTCTTC

abundance: -
j_gene: TRBJ1-1
d_gene: -
v_gene: TRBV2
CDR3aa: CASSEEGRRTEAFF
CDR3nt: TGTGCCAGCAGTGAGGAGGGAAGACGAACTGAAGCTTTCTTT

abundance: many
j_gene: TRBJ2-1
d_gene: -
v_gene: TRBV7-9
CDR3aa: CASSLNSRDEQFF
CDR3nt: TGTGCCAGCAGCTTAAACAGCCGGGATGAGCAGTTCTTC

abundance: many
j_gene: TRBJ2-2
d_gene: TRBD2
v_gene: TRBV5-1
CDR3aa: CASSLREDYTGELFF
CDR3nt: TGCGCCAGCAGCTTGCGGGAGGACTACACCGGGGAGCTGTTTTTT

abundance: -
j_gene: TRBJ2-7
d_gene: TRBD1
v_gene: TRBV7-3
CDR3aa: CASSFTGGAFYEQYF
CDR3nt: TGTGCCAGCAGCTTTACAGGGGGCGCATTCTACGAGCAGTACTTC

abundance: -
j_gene: TRBJ2-7
d_gene: TRBD2
v_gene: TRBV7-9
CDR3aa: CASRRTSGGYEQYF
CDR3nt: TGTGCCAGCAGACGGACTAGCGGGGGATACGAGCAGTACTTC

abundance: -
j_gene: TRBJ2-5
d_gene: TRBD1
v_gene: TRBV11-2
CDR3aa: CASSSRQGAREETQYF
CDR3nt: TGTGCCAGCAGCTCAAGACAGGGGGCGCGGGAAGAGACCCAGTACTTC

abundance: -
j_gene: TRBJ2-1
d_gene: TRBD2
v_gene: TRBV7-2
CDR3aa: CASSPGGGSFEQFF
CDR3nt: TGTGCCAGCAGCCCAGGCGGGGGGAGTTTTGAGCAGTTCTTC

abundance: -
j_gene: TRBJ2-5
d_gene: -
v_gene: TRBV29-1
CDR3aa: CSVARGWPQETQYF
CDR3nt: TGCAGCGTTGCCAGGGGATGGCCTCAAGAGACCCAGTACTTC

abundance: many
j_gene: TRBJ1-1
d_gene: -
v_gene: TRBV11-2
CDR3aa: CASSLDLGTEAFF
CDR3nt: TGTGCCAGCAGCTTAGACCTTGGAACTGAAGCTTTCTTT

abundance: -
j_gene: TRBJ1-1
d_gene: -
v_gene: TRBV7-9
CDR3aa: CASSLTVESEAFF
CDR3nt: TGTGCCAGCAGCTTAACGGTCGAGAGTGAAGCTTTCTTT

abundance: many
j_gene: TRBJ2-7
d_gene: -
v_gene: TRBV9
CDR3aa: CASSVGLISSYEQYF
CDR3nt: TGTGCCAGCAGCGTAGGTCTGATCTCCTCCTACGAGCAGTACTTC

abundance: once
j_gene: TRBJ2-1
d_gene: -
v_gene: TRBV19
CDR3aa: CASSIDRGDEQFF
CDR3nt: TGTGCCAGTAGTATAGATAGAGGGGATGAGCAGTTCTTC

abundance: -
j_gene: TRBJ2-6
d_gene: -
v_gene: TRBV7-2
CDR3aa: CASGTGRGYLEAF
CDR3nt: TGTGCCAGCGGAACAGGGAGAGGCTACTTAGAAGCTTTC

abundance: -
j_gene: TRBJ1-5
d_gene: -
v_gene: TRBV5-1
CDR3aa: CASSLDGGDYQPQHF
CDR3nt: TGCGCCAGCAGCCTCGACGGGGGGGACTATCAGCCCCAGCATTTT

abundance: many
j_gene: TRBJ2-3
d_gene: TRBD2
v_gene: TRBV29-1
CDR3aa: CSVSSGGSTDTQYF
CDR3nt: TGCAGCGTTAGCAGCGGGGGGAGCACAGATACGCAGTATTTT

abundance: -
j_gene: TRBJ2-7
d_gene: -
v_gene: TRBV20-1
CDR3aa: CSARDQEPSIGYF
CDR3nt: TGCAGTGCTAGAGATCAGGAGCCGTCTATAGGGTACTTC

abundance: -
j_gene: TRBJ2-7
d_gene: -
v_gene: TRBV20-1
CDR3aa: CSARDDRDYAYEQYF
CDR3nt: TGCAGTGCTAGAGATGACAGGGACTACGCCTACGAGCAGTACTTC

abundance: -
j_gene: TRBJ1-6
d_gene: -
v_gene: TRBV7-8
CDR3aa: CASSLVGGENSPLHF
CDR3nt: TGTGCCAGCAGCTTAGTTGGGGGCGAGAATTCACCCCTCCACTTT

abundance: -
j_gene: TRBJ2-5
d_gene: -
v_gene: TRBV5-4
CDR3aa: CASSSRQGGEETQYF
CDR3nt: TGTGCCAGCAGCTCCAGACAGGGAGGGGAAGAGACCCAGTACTTC

abundance: -
j_gene: TRBJ2-2
d_gene: -
v_gene: TRBV24-1
CDR3aa: CATFNRDTGELFF
CDR3nt: TGTGCCACCTTCAACAGGGACACCGGGGAGCTGTTTTTT

abundance: many
j_gene: TRBJ2-2
d_gene: TRBD2
v_gene: TRBV6-6
CDR3aa: CASRPAGGFTGELFF
CDR3nt: TGTGCCAGCAGACCAGCGGGGGGATTCACCGGGGAGCTGTTTTTT

abundance: -
j_gene: TRBJ1-1
d_gene: -
v_gene: TRBV20-1
CDR3aa: CSARSNTEAFF
CDR3nt: TGCAGTGCTAGGTCGAACACTGAAGCTTTCTTT

abundance: -
j_gene: TRBJ1-5
d_gene: TRBD1
v_gene: TRBV20-1
CDR3aa: CSVPLNRGRGGNQPQHF
CDR3nt: TGCAGTGTCCCCCTCAACAGGGGGCGCGGGGGCAATCAGCCCCAGCATTTT

abundance: many
j_gene: TRBJ2-2
d_gene: -
v_gene: TRBV7-9
CDR3aa: CASSSGTDTGELFF
CDR3nt: TGTGCCAGCAGCTCGGGGACCGACACCGGGGAGCTGTTTTTT

abundance: -
j_gene: TRBJ1-1
d_gene: TRBD1
v_gene: TRBV7-2
CDR3aa: CASRSTGTGVNTEAFF
CDR3nt: TGTGCCAGCAGGTCCACCGGGACAGGGGTGAACACTGAAGCTTTCTTT

abundance: -
j_gene: TRBJ2-7
d_gene: TRBD2
v_gene: TRBV7-9
CDR3aa: CASSKVPSGSKEQYF
CDR3nt: TGTGCCAGCAGTAAGGTCCCTAGCGGGAGTAAGGAGCAGTACTTC

abundance: -
j_gene: TRBJ2-6
d_gene: TRBD1
v_gene: TRBV20-1
CDR3aa: CSGWTGYGANVLTF
CDR3nt: TGCAGTGGCTGGACAGGGTATGGGGCCAACGTCCTGACTTTC